This T cell receptor beta chain comes out of a study of blood T cells in healthy people across ages. A note on this clonotype: Antigen specificity is unknown. This sequence may be a read error, since a much larger clone differs from it by one base.

Samples each had at least 5.5 micrograms of total RNA extracted. The CDR3 runs to 14 residues. Germline CDR1 and CDR2: DFQATT and SNEGSKA (reference sequence). The study's findings and limits: Long-lived donors exceeded aged donors in naive CD4+ cells and diversity.

Next came a second PCR, run for roughly 6 to 11 cycles, which used a sample-barcoded 5' primer along with a J-beta primer mix. TCRdb reanalysed the 5' RACE reads using MiXCR and keeps one entry per CDR3 protein. The data contain approximately 810,000 distinct CDR3 sequences, around 36% of them seen just once; the ten biggest clones take up 13%. V and J are TRBV20-1 and TRBJ2-5, with D perhaps TRBD1 (6 bases). The J call may be wrong; the DNA end is better matched by TRBJ2-7. Sequencing was carried out using blood. This clonotype was sampled from a man between 18 and 29 years old in good health. Written as DNA, the CDR3 is TGCAGTGCTATAGCCGGACAGAGTGTCAACGAGCAGTACTTC. Translated: CSAIAGQSVNEQYF.